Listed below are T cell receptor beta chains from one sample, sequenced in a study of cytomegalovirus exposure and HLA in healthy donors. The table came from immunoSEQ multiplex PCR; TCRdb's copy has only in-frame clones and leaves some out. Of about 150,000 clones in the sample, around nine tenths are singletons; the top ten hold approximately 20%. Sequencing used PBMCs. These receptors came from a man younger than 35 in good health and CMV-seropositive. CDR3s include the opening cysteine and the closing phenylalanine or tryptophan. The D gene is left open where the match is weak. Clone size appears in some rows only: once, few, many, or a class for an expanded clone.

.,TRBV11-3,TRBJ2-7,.,CASSLGPQAAYEQYF,TGTGCCAGCAGCTTAGGCCCCCAGGCCGCCTACGAGCAGTACTTC
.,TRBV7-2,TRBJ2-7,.,CASSPTVPSYEQYF,TGTGCCAGCAGCCCGACAGTTCCCTCCTACGAGCAGTACTTC
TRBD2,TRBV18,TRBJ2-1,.,CASSPLGTSGGVSYNEQFF,TGTGCCAGCTCACCCCTAGGGACTAGCGGGGGGGTTTCCTACAATGAGCAGTTCTTC
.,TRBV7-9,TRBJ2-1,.,CASSSKGEADSSYNEQFF,TGTGCCAGCAGCTCTAAGGGGGAAGCGGACAGCTCCTACAATGAGCAGTTCTTC
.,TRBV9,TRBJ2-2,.,CASSLQGSGTGELFF,TGTGCCAGCAGCCTACAGGGATCGGGGACCGGGGAGCTGTTTTTT
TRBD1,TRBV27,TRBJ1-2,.,CASRRTGSYGYTF,TGTGCCAGCAGGAGGACAGGATCCTATGGCTACACCTTC
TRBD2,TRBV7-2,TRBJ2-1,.,CATSGLAGGSFSYNEQFF,TGTGCCACCTCGGGACTAGCGGGAGGATCGTTTTCCTACAATGAGCAGTTCTTC
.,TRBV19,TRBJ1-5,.,CASTRTDLSNQPQHF,TGTGCCAGTACCCGGACAGACCTGAGCAATCAGCCCCAGCATTTT
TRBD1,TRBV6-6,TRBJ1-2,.,CASSRDRLNYGYTF,TGTGCCAGCAGTAGGGACAGACTAAACTATGGCTACACCTTC
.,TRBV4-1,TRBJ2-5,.,CASSQDRWGGQAGQETQYF,TGCGCCAGCAGCCAAGATCGGTGGGGCGGACAGGCGGGACAAGAGACCCAGTACTTC
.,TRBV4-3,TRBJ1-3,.,CASSHAPGGGGSGNTIYF,TGCGCCAGCAGCCACGCTCCCGGGGGTGGCGGCTCTGGAAACACCATATATTTT
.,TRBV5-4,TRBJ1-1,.,CASSLGEDTEAFF,TGTGCCAGCAGCTTAGGAGAGGACACTGAAGCTTTCTTT
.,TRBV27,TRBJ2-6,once,CASSARSSGANVLTF,TGTGCCAGCAGTGCACGGAGCTCTGGGGCCAACGTCCTGACTTTC